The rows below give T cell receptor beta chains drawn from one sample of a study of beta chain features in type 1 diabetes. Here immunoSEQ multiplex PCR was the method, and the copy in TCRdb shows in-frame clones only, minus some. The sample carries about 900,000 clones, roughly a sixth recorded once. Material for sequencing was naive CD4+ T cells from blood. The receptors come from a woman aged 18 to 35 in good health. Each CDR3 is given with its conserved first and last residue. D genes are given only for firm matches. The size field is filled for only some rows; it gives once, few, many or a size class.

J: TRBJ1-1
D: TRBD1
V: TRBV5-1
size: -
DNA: TGCGCCAGCAAAGAAGGGACAGGGAACACTGAAGCTTTCTTT
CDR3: CASKEGTGNTEAFF

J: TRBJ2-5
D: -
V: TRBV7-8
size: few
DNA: TGTGCCAGCAGCTTACAGGGGGAGACCCAGTACTTC
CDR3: CASSLQGETQYF

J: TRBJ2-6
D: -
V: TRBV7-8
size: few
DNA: TGTGCCAGCAGCCCCGGGAGTGTGACCGGGGCCAACGTCCTGACTTTC
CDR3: CASSPGSVTGANVLTF

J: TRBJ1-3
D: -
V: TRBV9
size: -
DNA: TGTGCCAGCAGCGTAGAGGCTATCGGGGCTTTCTCTGGAAACACCATATATTTT
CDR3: CASSVEAIGAFSGNTIYF

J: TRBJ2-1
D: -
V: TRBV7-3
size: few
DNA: TGTGCCAGCAGTCCTTATTCGGTTGGATACAATGAGCAGTTCTTC
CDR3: CASSPYSVGYNEQFF

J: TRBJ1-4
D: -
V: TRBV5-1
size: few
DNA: TGCGCCAGCAGACGGGCGGAACTCAATGAAAAACTGTTTTTT
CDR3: CASRRAELNEKLFF

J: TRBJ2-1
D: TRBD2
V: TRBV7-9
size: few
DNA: TGTGCCAGCAGCTTATTTAGCGGGAGGGCCAATGAGCAGTTCTTC
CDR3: CASSLFSGRANEQFF

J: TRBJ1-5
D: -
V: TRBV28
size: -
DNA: TGTGCCAGCAGTCCCTCGGGCAGTCGGTGGGTGCATTTT
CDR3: CASSPSGSRWVHF

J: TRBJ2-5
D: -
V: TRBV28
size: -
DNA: TGTGCCAGCAGCCCTCTTGGGGGGCAAGAGACCCAGTACTTC
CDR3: CASSPLGGQETQYF

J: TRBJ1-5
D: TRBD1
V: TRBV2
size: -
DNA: TGTGCCAGCAGCGGACAGGGTTCGAAGTATCAGCCCCAGCATTTT
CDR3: CASSGQGSKYQPQHF

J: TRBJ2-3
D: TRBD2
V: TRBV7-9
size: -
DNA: TGTGCCAGCAGCTTAGGCCTAGCGGGAGACGAGACAGATACGCAGTATTTT
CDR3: CASSLGLAGDETDTQYF

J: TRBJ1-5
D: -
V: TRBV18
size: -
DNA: TGTGCCAGCTCACCAAGCCCCCCCTCGGACGGAAATCAGCCCCAGCATTTT
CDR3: CASSPSPPSDGNQPQHF

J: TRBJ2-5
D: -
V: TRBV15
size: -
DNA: TGTGCCACCAGCAGAGATCTTCGTGCGGAGACCCAGTACTTC
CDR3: CATSRDLRAETQYF

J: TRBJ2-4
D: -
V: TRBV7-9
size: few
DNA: TGTGCCAGCAGCCCGAGAGGACTGGCCTGGGTCAACATTCAGTACTTC
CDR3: CASSPRGLAWVNIQYF

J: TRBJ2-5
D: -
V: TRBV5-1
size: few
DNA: TGCGCCAGCAGCTTGGGTCGCGTAGAGACCCAGTACTTC
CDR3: CASSLGRVETQYF

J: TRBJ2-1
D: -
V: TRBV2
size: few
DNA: TGTGCCAGCAGTGAAAGGAGCGAGCAGTTCTTC
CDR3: CASSERSEQFF

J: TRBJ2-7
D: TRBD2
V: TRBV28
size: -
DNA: TGTGCCAGCAGTTCCCTGGGAGGGGTCAACGAGCAGTACTTC
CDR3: CASSSLGGVNEQYF

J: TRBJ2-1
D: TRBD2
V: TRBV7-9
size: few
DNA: TGTGCCACCCTTTCCGGACTAGGAACCCACAATGAGCAGTTCTTC
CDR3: CATLSGLGTHNEQFF

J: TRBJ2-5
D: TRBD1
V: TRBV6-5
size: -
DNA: TGTGCCAGCAGTTACGACAGGGGGCAAGGGAAAACCCAGTACTTC
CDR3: CASSYDRGQGKTQYF

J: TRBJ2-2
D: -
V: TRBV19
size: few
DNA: TGTGCCAGCCACCTGGCCCCGAACACCGGGGAGCTGTTTTTT
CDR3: CASHLAPNTGELFF

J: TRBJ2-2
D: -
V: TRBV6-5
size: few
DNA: TGTGCCAGCACCACCGACCGATACACCGGGGAGCTGTTTTTT
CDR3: CASTTDRYTGELFF

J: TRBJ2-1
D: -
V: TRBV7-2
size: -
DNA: TGTGCCAGCAGCTTATCCGTTAGAAGTGGGGGTGAGCAGTTCTTC
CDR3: CASSLSVRSGGEQFF

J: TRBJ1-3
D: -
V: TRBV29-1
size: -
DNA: TGCAGCGGCGGGGATTCTGGAAACACCATATATTTT
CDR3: CSGGDSGNTIYF

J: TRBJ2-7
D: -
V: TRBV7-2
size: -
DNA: TGTGCCAGCAGTCTGTTTCTCGTCGGCGAGCAGTACTTC
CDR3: CASSLFLVGEQYF

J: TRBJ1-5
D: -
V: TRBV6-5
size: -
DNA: TGTGCCAGCGGCCAACGTCAGCCCCAGCATTTT
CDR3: CASGQRQPQHF

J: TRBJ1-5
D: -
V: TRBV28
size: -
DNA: TGTGCCAGCAGTTTAAATGGCAGGGGATTGAATCAGCCCCAGCATTTT
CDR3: CASSLNGRGLNQPQHF

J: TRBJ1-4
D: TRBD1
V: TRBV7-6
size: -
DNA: TGTGCCAGCAGCGGCGGCTACGGACAGGTGAATGAAAAACTGTTTTTT
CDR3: CASSGGYGQVNEKLFF

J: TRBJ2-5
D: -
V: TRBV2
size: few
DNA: TGTGCCAGCATTCTAGAGGTGGCATCCCAAGAGACCCAGTACTTC
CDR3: CASILEVASQETQYF

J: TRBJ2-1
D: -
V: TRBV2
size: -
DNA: TGTGCCAGCACCCGTGAGGGATATGAGCAGTTCTTC
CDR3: CASTREGYEQFF

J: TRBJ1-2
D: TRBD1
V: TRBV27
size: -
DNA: TGTGCCAGCAGCCCTGGGACAGGGAGAGTCTATGGCTACACCTTC
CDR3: CASSPGTGRVYGYTF

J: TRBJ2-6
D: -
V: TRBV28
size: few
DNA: TGTGCCAGCAGTTTATACTTCTGGAGGGGACCCTCTGGGGCCAACGTCCTGACTTTC
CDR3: CASSLYFWRGPSGANVLTF

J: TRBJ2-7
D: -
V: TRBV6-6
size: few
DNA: TGTGCCAGCAGTTACGGGCAGGGCGAAAACTCCTACGAGCAGTACTTC
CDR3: CASSYGQGENSYEQYF